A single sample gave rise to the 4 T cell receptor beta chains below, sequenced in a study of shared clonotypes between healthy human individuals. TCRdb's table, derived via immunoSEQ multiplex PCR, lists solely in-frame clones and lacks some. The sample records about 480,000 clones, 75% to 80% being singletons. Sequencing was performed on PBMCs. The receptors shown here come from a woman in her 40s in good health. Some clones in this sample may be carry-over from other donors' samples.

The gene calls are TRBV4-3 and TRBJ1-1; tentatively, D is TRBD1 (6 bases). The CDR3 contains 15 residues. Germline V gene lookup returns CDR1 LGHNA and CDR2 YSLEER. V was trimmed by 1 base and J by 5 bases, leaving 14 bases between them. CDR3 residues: CASSQVRGAQTEAFF. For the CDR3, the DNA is TGCGCCAGCAGCCAAGTGCGGGGGGCGCAAACTGAAGCTTTCTTT.

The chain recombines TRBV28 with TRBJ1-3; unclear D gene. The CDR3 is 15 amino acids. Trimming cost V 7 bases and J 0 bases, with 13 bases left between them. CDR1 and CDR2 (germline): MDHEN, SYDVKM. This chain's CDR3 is CASTLRPASGNTIYF. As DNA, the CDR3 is TGTGCCAGCACCCTAAGGCCAGCCTCTGGAAACACCATATATTTT.

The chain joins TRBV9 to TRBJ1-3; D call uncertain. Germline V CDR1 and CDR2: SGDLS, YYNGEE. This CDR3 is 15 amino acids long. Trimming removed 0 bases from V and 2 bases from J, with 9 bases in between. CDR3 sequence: CASSVAAGAGNTIYF. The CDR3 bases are TGTGCCAGCAGCGTAGCGGCGGGTGCTGGAAACACCATATATTTT. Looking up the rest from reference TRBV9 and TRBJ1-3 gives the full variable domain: DSGVTQTPKHLITATGQRVTLRCSPRSGDLSVYWYQQSLDQGLQFLIQYYNGEERAKGNILERFSAQQFPDLHSELNLSSLELGDSALYFCASSVAAGAGNTIYFGEGSWLTVV.

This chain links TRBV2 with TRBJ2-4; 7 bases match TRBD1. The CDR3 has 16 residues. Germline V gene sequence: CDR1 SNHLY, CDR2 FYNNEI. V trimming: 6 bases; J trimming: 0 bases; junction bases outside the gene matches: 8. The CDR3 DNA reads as TGTGCCAGCAGAAGAGGGACAGCTCGAGCCAAAAACATTCAGTACTTC. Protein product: CASRRGTARAKNIQYF.